This T cell receptor beta chain was captured in a study of blood T cell repertoires in COVID-19. Across the study: Sites across the United States, Italy and Spain contributed samples from acute and convalescent COVID-19. PBMCs, B-cell-depleted T cells, or T cells provided the cDNA or gDNA that made up the material.

In the source study's methods: The assay estimated nucleated cells by amplifying reference gene primers. Only in-frame clones appear in the TCRdb table, and some are missing; sequencing was by immunoSEQ multiplex PCR. For V, J and clone size, that table is used; D and trimming come from the DNA. The sample lists around 200,000 clones, about 90% occurring once. V was cut by 0 bases and J by 3 bases, with 12 bases left in between. The V gene's germline CDR1 is SGHKS and CDR2 YYEKEE (reference sequence). The length of the CDR3 is 15 residues. The sample taken for sequencing was peripheral blood. The origin of this receptor is a man aged 35-49 years with active or convalescent COVID-19. The chain combines TRBV5-5 with TRBJ1-2; D not resolved. The CDR3 region is CASSLDLFGDYGYTF. For the CDR3, the DNA is TGTGCCAGCAGCTTGGACCTCTTCGGAGACTATGGCTACACCTTC.